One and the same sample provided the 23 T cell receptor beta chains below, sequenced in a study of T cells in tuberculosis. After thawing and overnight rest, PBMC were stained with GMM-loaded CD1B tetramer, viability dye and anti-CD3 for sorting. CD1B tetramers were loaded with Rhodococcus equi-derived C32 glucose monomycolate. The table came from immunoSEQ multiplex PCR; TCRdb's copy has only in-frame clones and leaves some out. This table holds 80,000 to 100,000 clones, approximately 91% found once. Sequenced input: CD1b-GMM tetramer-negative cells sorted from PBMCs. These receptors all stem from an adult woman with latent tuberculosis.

DNA of the CDR3: TGTGCCAGCAGCGACGGGACAGCCTATAATTCACCCCTCCACTTT. Its protein is CASSDGTAYNSPLHF. V usage is TRBV6-1 and J usage is TRBJ1-6; 7 positions match TRBD1. The CDR3 consists of 15 residues. Germline V gene lookup returns CDR1 MNHNS and CDR2 SASEGT. V was clipped by 6 bases and J by 2 bases; unmatched bases: 4.

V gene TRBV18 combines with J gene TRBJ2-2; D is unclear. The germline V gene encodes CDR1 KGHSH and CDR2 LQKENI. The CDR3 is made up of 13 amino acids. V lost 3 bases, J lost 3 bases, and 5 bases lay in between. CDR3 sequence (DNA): TGTGCCAGCTCACCTCGGGACACCGGGGAGCTGTTTTTT. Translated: CASSPRDTGELFF.

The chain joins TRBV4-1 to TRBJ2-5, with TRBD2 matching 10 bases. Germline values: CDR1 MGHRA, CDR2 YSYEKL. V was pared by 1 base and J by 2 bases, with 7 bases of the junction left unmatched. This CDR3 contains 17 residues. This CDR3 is CASSQGNSGGRQETQYF. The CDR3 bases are TGCGCCAGCAGCCAAGGCAATAGCGGGGGGCGTCAAGAGACCCAGTACTTC.

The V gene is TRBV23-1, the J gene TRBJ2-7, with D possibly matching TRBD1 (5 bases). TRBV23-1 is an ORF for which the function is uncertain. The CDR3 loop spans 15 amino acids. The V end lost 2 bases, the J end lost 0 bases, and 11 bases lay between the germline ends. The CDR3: CASSQTHRTSYEQYV. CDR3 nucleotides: TGCGCCAGCAGTCAAACTCACAGGACCTCCTACGAGCAGTACGTC.

CDR3 DNA sequence: TGTGCCAGCAGCTGGACAGGGGGCGGGTACAATGAGCAGTTCTTC. As protein: CASSWTGGGYNEQFF. The chain has TRBV5-6 and TRBJ2-1; 11 nucleotides agree with TRBD1. CDR1 SGHDT and CDR2 YYEEEE come from the germline V gene. The CDR3 consists of 15 residues. Losses at the gene ends were 3 bases for V and 4 bases for J; bases not matched to a gene: 3.

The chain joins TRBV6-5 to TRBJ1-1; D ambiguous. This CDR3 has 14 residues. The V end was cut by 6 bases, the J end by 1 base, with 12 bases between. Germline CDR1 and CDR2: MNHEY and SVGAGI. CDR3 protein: CASSYAVTNTEAFF. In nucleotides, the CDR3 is TGTGCCAGCAGCTACGCGGTGACGAACACTGAAGCTTTCTTT.

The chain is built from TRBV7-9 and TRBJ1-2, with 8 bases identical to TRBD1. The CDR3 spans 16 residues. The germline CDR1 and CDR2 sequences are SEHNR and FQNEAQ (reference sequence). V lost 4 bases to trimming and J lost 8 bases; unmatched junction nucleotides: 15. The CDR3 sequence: CASSSGSFAGGGGYTF. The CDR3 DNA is TGTGCCAGCAGCTCTGGGAGTTTCGCAGGGGGCGGGGGCTACACCTTC.

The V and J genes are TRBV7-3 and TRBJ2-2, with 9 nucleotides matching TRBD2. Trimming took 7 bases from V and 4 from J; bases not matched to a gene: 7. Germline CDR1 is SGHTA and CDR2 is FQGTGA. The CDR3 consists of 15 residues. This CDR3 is CASNLSGGGTGELFF. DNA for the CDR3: TGTGCCAGCAACCTTAGCGGGGGAGGCACCGGGGAGCTGTTTTTT.

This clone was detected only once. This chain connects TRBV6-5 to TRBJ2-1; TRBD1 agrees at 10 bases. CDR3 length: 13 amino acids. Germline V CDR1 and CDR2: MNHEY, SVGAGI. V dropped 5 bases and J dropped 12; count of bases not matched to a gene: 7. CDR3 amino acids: CASSPPGDRGQFF. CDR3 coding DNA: TGTGCCAGCAGTCCCCCGGGGGACAGGGGGCAGTTCTTC.

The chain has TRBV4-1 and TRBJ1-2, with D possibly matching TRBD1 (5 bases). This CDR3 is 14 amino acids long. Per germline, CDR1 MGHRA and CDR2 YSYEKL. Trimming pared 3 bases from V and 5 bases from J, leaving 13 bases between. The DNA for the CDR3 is TGCGCCAGCAGCCAGATGGGCGGGGCGTATGGCTACACCTTC. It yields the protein CASSQMGGAYGYTF.

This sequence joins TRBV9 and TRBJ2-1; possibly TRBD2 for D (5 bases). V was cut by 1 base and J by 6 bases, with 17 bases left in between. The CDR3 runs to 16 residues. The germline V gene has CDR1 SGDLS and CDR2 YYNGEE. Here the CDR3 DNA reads TGTGCCAGCAGCGTAAGCGGCTTAGGTTCAATCAATGAGCAGTTCTTC. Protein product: CASSVSGLGSINEQFF.

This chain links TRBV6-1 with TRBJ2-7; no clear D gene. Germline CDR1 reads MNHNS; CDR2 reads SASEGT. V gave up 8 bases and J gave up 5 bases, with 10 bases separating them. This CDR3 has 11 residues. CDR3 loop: CASSQVNEQYF. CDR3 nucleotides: TGTGCCAGCTCCCAGGTGAACGAGCAGTACTTC.

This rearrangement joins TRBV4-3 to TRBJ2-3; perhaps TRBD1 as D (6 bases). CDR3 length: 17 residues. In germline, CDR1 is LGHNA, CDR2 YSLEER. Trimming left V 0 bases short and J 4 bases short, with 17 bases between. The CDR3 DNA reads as TGCGCCAGCAGCCAAGAAGTGGGGACAACGGCTGCAGATACGCAGTATTTT. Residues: CASSQEVGTTAADTQYF.

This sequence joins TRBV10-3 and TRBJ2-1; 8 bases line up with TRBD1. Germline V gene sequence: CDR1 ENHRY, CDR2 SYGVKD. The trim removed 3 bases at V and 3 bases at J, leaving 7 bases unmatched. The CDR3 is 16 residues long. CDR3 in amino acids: CAISDLTGALYNEQFF. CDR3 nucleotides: TGTGCCATCAGTGACCTGACAGGGGCCCTCTACAATGAGCAGTTCTTC.

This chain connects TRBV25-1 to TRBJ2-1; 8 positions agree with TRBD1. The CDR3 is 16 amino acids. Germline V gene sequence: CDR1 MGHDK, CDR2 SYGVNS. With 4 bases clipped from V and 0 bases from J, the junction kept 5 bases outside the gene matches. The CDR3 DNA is TGTGCCAGCAGTGGCCCAGGGGGCAGCTCCTACAATGAGCAGTTCTTC. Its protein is CASSGPGGSSYNEQFF.

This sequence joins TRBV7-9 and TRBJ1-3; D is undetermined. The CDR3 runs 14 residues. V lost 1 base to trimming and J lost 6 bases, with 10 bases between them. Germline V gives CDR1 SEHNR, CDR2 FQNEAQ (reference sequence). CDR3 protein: CASSLDWSQNTIYF. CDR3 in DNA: TGTGCCAGCAGCTTAGACTGGAGTCAAAACACCATATATTTT.

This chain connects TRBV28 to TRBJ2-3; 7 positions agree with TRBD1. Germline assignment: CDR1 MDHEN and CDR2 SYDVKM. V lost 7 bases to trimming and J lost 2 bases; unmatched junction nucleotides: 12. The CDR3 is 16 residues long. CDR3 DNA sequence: TGTGCCAGCACCCCTGTTAGGGACAGTTTCACAGATACGCAGTATTTT. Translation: CASTPVRDSFTDTQYF. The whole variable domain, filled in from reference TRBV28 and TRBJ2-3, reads DVKVTQSSRYLVKRTGEKVFLECVQDMDHENMFWYRQDPGLGLRLIYFSYDVKMKEKGDIPEGYSVSREKKERFSLILESASTNQTSMYLCASTPVRDSFTDTQYFGPGTRLTVL.

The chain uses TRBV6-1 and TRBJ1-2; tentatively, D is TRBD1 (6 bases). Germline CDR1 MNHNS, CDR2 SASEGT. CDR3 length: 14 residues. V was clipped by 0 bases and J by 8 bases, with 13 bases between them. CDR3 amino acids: CASSEAPGVKGYTF. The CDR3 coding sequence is TGTGCCAGCAGTGAAGCTCCAGGGGTAAAGGGCTACACCTTC.

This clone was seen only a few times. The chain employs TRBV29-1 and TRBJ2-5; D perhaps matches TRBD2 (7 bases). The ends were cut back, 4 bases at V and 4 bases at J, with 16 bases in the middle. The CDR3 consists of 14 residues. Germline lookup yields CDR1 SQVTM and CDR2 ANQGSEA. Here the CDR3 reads CSVVVGGRGETQYF. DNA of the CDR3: TGCAGCGTTGTCGTAGGGGGGAGGGGAGAGACCCAGTACTTC. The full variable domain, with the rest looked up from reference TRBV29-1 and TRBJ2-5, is SAVISQKPSRDICQRGTSLTIQCQVDSQVTMMFWYRQQPGQSLTLIATANQGSEATYESGFVIDKFPISRPNLTFSTLTVSNMSPEDSSIYLCSVVVGGRGETQYFGPGTRLLVL.

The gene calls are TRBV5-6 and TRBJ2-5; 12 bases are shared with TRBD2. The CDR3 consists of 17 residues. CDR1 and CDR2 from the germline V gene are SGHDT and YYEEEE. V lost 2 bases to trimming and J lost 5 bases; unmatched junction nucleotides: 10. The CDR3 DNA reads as TGTGCCAGCAGCTTTGACGGACTAGCGGGGTCTCGGGAGACCCAGTACTTC. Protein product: CASSFDGLAGSRETQYF.

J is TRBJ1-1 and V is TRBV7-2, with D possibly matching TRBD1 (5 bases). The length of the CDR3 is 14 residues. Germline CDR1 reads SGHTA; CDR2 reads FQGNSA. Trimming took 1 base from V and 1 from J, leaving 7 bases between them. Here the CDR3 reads CASSLVGANTEAFF. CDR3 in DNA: TGTGCCAGCAGCTTAGTAGGGGCGAACACTGAAGCTTTCTTT.

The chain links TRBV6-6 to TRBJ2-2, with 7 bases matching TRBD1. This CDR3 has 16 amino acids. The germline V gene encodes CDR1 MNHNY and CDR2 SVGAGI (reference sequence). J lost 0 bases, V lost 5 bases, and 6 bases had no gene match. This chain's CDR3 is CASSPRTGANTGELFF. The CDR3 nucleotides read TGTGCCAGCAGTCCGAGAACAGGGGCGAACACCGGGGAGCTGTTTTTT.

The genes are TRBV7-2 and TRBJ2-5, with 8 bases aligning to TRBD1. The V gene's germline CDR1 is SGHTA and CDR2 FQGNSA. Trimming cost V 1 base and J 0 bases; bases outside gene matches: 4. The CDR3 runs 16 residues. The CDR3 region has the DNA TGTGCCAGCAGCTTAGGCGCCAGGGGGCACCAAGAGACCCAGTACTTC. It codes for CASSLGARGHQETQYF.